This T cell receptor (beta chain) was profiled in a study of OX40 agonist ivuxolimab in advanced cancers. Some background on the complete study: Ivuxolimab was an agonistic, fully human IgG2 monoclonal antibody directed against OX40 (CD134), a costimulatory receptor. A male proportion of nearly 85% and a mean age of around 60 years, ranging from about 20 to 79, were recorded for the dose-escalation cohort. Prior anti-PD-1, anti-PD-L1 or anti-CTLA-4 therapy was permitted, and checkpoint inhibitors had been received by more than 35% of dose-escalation patients. The point of sequencing TCRbeta in the periphery was to test whether ivuxolimab changed TCR sequence diversity and drove clonal T-cell expansion. Of the roughly 50 dose-escalation patients, hepatocellular carcinoma was present in around 20, melanoma in approximately 15, renal cell carcinoma in 9 and head and neck cancer in 9. Partial responses occurred in three dose-escalation patients, of whom one had hepatocellular carcinoma and two had cutaneous melanoma. The paper describes the monotherapy dose-escalation part (N = 52 patients) of the phase I trial of ivuxolimab. Intravenous ivuxolimab was administered to patients every 2 weeks at six dose levels: 0.01, 0.1, 0.3, 1.5, 3 and 10 mg/kg.

Study-wide conclusions, independent of this receptor: In the 0.1-3.0 mg/kg groups, partial responders had among the lowest normalized peripheral clonal expansion, particularly in CD8+ T cells. After ivuxolimab, expanded clones were on average more numerous among CD8+ T cells than among CD4+ T cells. Clonal expansion of both CD4+ and CD8+ blood T cells was observed from baseline to week 6 at doses 0.1 to 3.0 mg/kg. Low levels of normalized T-cell clonal expansion were also seen in some nonresponding patients. Antigen specificity was not determined for the clonally expanded peripheral T cells.

Concerning this clone itself: The antigen this receptor binds is unknown. One base away there is no much larger clone; base qualities are not given.

For sequencing of the TCRbeta CDR3 region, genomic DNA was extracted from the sorted cells. The immunoSEQ Assay was used to sequence the TCRbeta CDR3 regions. The source is immuneACCESS, and TCRdb retained only in-frame sequences with V and J called. Part of the clones is not carried over; for the studies checked, unresolved V genes explain less than half of this, and the remainder is unexplained. The sample table contains about 98,000 clones; only one count was recorded for 75% to 90% of them. Of the sample, around 0.82% falls within the top ten clones. Patients with autoimmune disease history or receiving systemic immunosuppression were excluded from the trial. Peripheral blood for TCR sequencing was collected from all dose cohorts at baseline, on cycle 4 day 1, and on cycle 7 day 1. Samples came from an open-label, multicenter, first-in-human phase I dose-escalation trial of ivuxolimab. Adults with locally advanced or metastatic melanoma, renal cell, hepatocellular, or head and neck squamous cell carcinoma were enrolled in the trial. Before TCR sequencing, CD4+ T cells and CD8+ T cells were sorted from peripheral blood as separate populations.

The origin of this receptor is an adult with an advanced solid tumor such as melanoma, head and neck, liver or kidney cancer. The source was CD4+ or CD8+ T cells sorted from blood, collected in a trial of the OX40 agonist ivuxolimab.

The DNA sequence reads TGTGCCAGCAGCTACCGGGACAGGGCGACTAATGAAAAACTGTTTTTT. This encodes CASSYRDRATNEKLFF. The chain uses TRBV5-8 and TRBJ1-4; the junction holds 9 bases that match TRBD1. The CDR3 runs 16 residues from the cysteine to the phenylalanine. Solely the CDR3 DNA is kept, with 48 bases framed from the first base. Here V drops 3 bases and J drops 2 bases, and the junction holds 5 bases not matched to any gene. Per the germline V gene, SGHTS is the CDR1 and YDEGEE is the CDR2. Full variable domain (CDR3 extended with the reference TRBV5-8 and TRBJ1-4 proteins): EAGVTQSPTHLIKTRGQQATLRCSPISGHTSVYWYQQALGLGLQFLLWYDEGEERNRGNFPPRFSGRQFPNYSSELNVNALELEDSALYLCASSYRDRATNEKLFFGSGTQLSVL.